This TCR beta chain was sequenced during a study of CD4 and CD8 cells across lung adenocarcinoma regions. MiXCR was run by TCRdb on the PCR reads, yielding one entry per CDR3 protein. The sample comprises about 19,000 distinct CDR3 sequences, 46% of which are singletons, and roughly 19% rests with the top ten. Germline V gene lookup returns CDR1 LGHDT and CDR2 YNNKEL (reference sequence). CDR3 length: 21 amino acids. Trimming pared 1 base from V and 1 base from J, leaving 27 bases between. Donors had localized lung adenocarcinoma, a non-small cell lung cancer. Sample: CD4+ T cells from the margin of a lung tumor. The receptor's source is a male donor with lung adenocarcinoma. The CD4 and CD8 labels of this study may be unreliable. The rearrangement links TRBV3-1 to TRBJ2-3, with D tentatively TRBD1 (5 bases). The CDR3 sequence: CASSQAAPPKKRGPCTDTQYF. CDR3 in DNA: TGTGCCAGCAGCCAAGCGGCCCCGCCCAAAAAAAGGGGTCCCTGCACAGATACGCAGTATTTT.